Here is one T cell receptor (beta chain) with its context. The antigen is undetermined. When the RNA was reverse transcribed, random hexamers were used with an input of about 0.5 to 1 ug. TCRdb reprocessed the immunoSEQ multiplex PCR reads via MiXCR and lists one record per CDR3 protein. This table has 150,000 to 190,000 distinct CDR3 sequences, approximately 95% appearing once. Germline CDR1 KGHSH, CDR2 LQKENI. V lost 9 bases to trimming and J lost 6 bases, with 17 bases between them. The length of the CDR3 is 13 residues. This sample stems from a study of CD8 T cells in Susac syndrome. Study-level points and caveats: As acknowledged by the study, its TCR sequencing and HLA analysis included a relatively small number of individuals.

This receptor was obtained from a human donor with Susac syndrome. The sequencing sample was made of CD4+ T cells from PBMCs. The rearrangement uses TRBV18 and TRBJ1-1; maybe TRBD1 (5 bases). CDR3 region: CASSTTVTAEAFF. The DNA of the CDR3 is TGTGCCAGTTCAACGACAGTGACCGCTGAAGCTTTCTTT. Filled out from reference TRBV18 and TRBJ1-1, the complete variable domain reads NAGVMQNPRHLVRRRGQEARLRCSPMKGHSHVYWYRQLPEEGLKFMVYLQKENIIDESGMPKERFSAEFPKEGPSILRIQQVVRGDSAAYFCASSTTVTAEAFFGQGTRLTVV.